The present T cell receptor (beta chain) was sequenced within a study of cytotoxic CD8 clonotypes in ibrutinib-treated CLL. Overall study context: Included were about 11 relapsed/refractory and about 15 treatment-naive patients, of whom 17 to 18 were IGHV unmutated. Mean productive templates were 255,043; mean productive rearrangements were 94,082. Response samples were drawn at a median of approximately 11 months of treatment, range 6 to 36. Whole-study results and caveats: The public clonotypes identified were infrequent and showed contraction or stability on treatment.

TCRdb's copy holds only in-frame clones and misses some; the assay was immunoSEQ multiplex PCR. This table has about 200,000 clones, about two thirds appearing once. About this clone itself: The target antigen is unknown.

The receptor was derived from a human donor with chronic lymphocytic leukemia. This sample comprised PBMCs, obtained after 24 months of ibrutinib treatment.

CDR3: CASSLGMGFSGRALDNEQFF. The CDR3 DNA reads as TGTGCCAGCAGCTTGGGGATGGGTTTTAGCGGGAGGGCCTTAGACAATGAGCAGTTCTTC. The J gene is TRBJ2-1, the V gene TRBV7-8; 11 bases are shared with TRBD2. Germline CDR1 and CDR2: SGHVS and FQNEAQ. The CDR3 consists of 20 residues. V gave up 3 bases and J gave up 5 bases; unmatched junction bases: 18.